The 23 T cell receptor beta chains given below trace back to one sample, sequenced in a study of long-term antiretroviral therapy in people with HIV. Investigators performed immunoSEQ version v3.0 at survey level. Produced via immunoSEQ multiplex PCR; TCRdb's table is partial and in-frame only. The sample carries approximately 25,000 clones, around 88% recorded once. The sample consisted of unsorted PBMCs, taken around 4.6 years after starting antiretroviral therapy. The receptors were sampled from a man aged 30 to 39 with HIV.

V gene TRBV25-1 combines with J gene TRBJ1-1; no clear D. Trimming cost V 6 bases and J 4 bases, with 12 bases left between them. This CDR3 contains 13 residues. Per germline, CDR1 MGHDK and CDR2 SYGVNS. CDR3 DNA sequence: TGTGCCAGCAGATCGATGGGATTCACTGAAGCTTTCTTT. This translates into CASRSMGFTEAFF.

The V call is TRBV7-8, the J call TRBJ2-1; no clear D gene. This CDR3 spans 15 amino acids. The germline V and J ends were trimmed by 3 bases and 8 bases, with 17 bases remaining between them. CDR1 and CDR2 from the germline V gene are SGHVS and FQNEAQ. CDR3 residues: CASSLSQERSDEQFF. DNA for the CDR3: TGTGCCAGCAGCTTGTCCCAGGAACGATCTGATGAGCAGTTCTTC. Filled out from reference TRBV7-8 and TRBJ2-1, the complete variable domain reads GAGVSQSPRYKVAKRGQDVALRCDPISGHVSLFWYQQALGQGPEFLTYFQNEAQLDKSGLPSDRFFAERPEGSVSTLKIQRTQQEDSAVYLCASSLSQERSDEQFFGPGTRLTVL.

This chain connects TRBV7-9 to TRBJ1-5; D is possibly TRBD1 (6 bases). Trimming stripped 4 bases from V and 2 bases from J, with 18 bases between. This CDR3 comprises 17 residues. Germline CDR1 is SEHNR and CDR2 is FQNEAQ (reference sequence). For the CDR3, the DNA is TGTGCCAGCAGCTACGTCTCGGGGGGCGAAGGCAATCAGCCCCAGCATTTT. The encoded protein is CASSYVSGGEGNQPQHF.

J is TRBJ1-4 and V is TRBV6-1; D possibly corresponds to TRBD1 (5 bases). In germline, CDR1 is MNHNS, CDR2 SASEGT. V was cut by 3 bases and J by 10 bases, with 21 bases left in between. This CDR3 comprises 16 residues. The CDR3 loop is CASSDTLVLSGGKLFF. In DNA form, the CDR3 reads TGTGCCAGCAGTGACACCCTGGTACTCTCCGGGGGAAAACTGTTTTTT.

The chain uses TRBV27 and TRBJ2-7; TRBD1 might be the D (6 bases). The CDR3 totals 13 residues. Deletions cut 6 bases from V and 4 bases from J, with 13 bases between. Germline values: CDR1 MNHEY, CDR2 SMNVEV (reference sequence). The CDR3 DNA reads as TGTGCCAGCAGAACCTACAGGGATTACGAGCAGTACTTC. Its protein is CASRTYRDYEQYF.

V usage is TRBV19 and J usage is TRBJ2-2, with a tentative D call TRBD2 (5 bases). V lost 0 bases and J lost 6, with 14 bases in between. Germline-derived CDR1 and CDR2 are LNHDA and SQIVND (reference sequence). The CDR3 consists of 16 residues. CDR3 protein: CASSIDTAERPGELFF. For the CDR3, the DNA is TGTGCCAGTAGTATAGATACGGCAGAGCGGCCCGGGGAGCTGTTTTTT.

The DNA of the CDR3 is TGTGCCAGTAGTTTCTCAGCCCCGGGACCGAACACTGAAGCTTTCTTT. Protein sequence: CASSFSAPGPNTEAFF. V and J are TRBV19 and TRBJ1-1, with D tentatively TRBD1 (5 bases). Germline CDR1 LNHDA, CDR2 SQIVND (reference sequence). The V gene lost 5 bases and the J gene lost 1 base, with 17 bases spanning the gap. This CDR3 is built from 16 residues.

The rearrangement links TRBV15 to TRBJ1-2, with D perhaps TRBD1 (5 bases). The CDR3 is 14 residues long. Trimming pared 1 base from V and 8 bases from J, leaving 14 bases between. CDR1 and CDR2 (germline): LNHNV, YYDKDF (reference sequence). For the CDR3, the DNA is TGTGCCACCAGCAGAGGGGGGGACCTTATGGGCTACACCTTC. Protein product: CATSRGGDLMGYTF. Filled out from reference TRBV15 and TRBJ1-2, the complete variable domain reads DAMVIQNPRYQVTQFGKPVTLSCSQTLNHNVMYWYQQKSSQAPKLLFHYYDKDFNNEADTPDNFQSRRPNTSFCFLDIRSPGLGDTAMYLCATSRGGDLMGYTFGSGTRLTVV.

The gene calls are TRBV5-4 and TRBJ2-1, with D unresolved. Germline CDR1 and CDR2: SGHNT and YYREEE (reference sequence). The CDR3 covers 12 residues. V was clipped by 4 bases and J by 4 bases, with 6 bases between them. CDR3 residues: CASSDFYNEQFF. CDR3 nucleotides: TGTGCCAGCAGCGACTTTTACAATGAGCAGTTCTTC.

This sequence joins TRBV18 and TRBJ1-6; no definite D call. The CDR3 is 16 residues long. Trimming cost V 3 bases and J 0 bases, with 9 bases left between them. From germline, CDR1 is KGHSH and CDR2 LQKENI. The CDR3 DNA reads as TGTGCCAGCTCACCTGCTTGGAGCTCCTATAATTCACCCCTCCACTTT. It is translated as CASSPAWSSYNSPLHF.

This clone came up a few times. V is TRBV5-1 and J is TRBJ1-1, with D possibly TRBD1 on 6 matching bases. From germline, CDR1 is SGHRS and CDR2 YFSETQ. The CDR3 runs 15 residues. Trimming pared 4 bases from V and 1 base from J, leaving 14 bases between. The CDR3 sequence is CASSRNMDRNTEAFF. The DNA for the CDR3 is TGCGCCAGCAGCCGGAATATGGACAGGAACACTGAAGCTTTCTTT.

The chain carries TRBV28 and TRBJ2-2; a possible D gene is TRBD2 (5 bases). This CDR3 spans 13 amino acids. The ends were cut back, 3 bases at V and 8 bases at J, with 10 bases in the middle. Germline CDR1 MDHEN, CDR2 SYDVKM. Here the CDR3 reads CASSFPLAGELFF. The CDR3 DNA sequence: TGTGCCAGCAGTTTTCCCCTAGCAGGGGAGCTGTTTTTT.

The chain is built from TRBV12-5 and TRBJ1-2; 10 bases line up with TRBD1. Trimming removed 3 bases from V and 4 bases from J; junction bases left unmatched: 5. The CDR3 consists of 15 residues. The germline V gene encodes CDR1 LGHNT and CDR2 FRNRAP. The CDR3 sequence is CASGFDRGRGYGYTF. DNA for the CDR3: TGTGCTAGTGGTTTTGACAGGGGGCGCGGCTATGGCTACACCTTC.

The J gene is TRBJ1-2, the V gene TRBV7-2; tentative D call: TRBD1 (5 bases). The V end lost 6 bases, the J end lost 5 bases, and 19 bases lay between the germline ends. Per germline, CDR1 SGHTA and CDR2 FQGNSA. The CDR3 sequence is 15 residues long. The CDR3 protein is CASSPFIGVRYGYTF. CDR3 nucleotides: TGTGCCAGCAGTCCATTCATAGGGGTCAGATATGGCTACACCTTC.

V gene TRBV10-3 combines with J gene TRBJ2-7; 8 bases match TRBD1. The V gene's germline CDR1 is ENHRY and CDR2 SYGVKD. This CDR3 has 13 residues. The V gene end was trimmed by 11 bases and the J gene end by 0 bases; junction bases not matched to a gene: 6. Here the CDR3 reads CAATGGVSYEQYF. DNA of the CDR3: TGTGCCGCTACAGGGGGAGTCTCCTACGAGCAGTACTTC.

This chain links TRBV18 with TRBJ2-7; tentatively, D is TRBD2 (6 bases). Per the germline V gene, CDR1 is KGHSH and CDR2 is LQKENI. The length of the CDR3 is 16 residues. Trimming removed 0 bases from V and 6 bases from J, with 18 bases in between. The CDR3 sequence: CASSPPGGSGLGEQYF. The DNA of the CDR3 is TGTGCCAGCTCACCACCGGGAGGTTCAGGGCTGGGCGAGCAGTACTTC.

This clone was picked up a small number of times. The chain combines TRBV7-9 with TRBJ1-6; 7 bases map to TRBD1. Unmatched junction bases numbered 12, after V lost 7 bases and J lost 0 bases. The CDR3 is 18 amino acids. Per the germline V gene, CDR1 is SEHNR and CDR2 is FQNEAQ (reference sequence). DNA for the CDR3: TGTGCCAGCATGGAGGCGACAGGGATCGGCTCCTATAATTCACCCCTCCACTTT. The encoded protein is CASMEATGIGSYNSPLHF.

CDR3 region: CASSSDRDEQYF. CDR3 in DNA: TGTGCCAGCAGCTCAGACAGGGATGAGCAGTACTTC. The chain is built from TRBV11-2 and TRBJ2-7; 7 bases match TRBD1. Germline V gene lookup returns CDR1 SGHAT and CDR2 FQNNGV. The V and J ends lost 4 bases and 7 bases, in that order; junction bases with no gene match: 4. The CDR3 runs 12 residues.

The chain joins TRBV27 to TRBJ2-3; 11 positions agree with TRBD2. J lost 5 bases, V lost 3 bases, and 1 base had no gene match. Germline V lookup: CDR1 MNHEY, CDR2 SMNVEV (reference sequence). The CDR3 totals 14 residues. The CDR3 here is CASSLTSGVDTQYF. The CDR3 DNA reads TGTGCCAGCAGTTTGACTAGCGGGGTAGATACGCAGTATTTT.

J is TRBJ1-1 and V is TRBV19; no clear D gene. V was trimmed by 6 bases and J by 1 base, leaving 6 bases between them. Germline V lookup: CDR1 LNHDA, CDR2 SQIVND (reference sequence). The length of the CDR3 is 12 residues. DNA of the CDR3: TGTGCCAGTAGAGAAGGGAACACTGAAGCTTTCTTT. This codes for CASREGNTEAFF.

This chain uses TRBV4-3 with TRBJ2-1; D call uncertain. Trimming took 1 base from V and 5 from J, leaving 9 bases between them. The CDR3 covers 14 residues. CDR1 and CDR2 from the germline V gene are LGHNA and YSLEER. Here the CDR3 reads CASSQVIANNEQFF. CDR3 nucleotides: TGCGCCAGCAGCCAAGTTATTGCCAACAATGAGCAGTTCTTC.

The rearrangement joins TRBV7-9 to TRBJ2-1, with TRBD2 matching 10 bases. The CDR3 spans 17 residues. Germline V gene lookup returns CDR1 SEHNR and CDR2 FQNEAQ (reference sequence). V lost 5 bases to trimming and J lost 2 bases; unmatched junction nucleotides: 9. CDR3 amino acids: CASSLPPGTSAYNEQFF. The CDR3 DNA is TGTGCCAGCAGCCTACCCCCGGGGACTAGCGCCTACAATGAGCAGTTCTTC. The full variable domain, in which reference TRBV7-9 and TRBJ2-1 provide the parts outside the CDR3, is DTGVSQNPRHKITKRGQNVTFRCDPISEHNRLYWYRQTLGQGPEFLTYFQNEAQLEKSRLLSDRFSAERPKGSFSTLEIQRTEQGDSAMYLCASSLPPGTSAYNEQFFGPGTRLTVL.

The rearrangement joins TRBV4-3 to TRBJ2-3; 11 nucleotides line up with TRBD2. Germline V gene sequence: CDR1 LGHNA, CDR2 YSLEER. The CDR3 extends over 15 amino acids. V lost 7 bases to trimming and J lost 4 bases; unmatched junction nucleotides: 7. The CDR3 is CASKGTSGGADTQYF. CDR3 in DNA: TGCGCCAGCAAAGGGACTAGCGGAGGGGCAGATACGCAGTATTTT.